The rows below give T cell receptor beta chains drawn from one sample of a study of cytomegalovirus exposure and HLA in healthy donors. Using immunoSEQ multiplex PCR, the repertoire was profiled, and TCRdb retains in-frame clones only, with some absent. The data show fewer than 200,000 clones, 75% to 85% seen once. Sequenced input: PBMCs. These receptors were taken from a woman in her 30s in good health and CMV-seronegative. Each CDR3 is given with its conserved first and last residue. The order of the fields is D gene, J gene, V gene, clone size, CDR3 DNA, CDR3 protein. A D gene is named only where the DNA matches it firmly. Clone size is given for some rows only: seen once, a few or many times, or a class if the clone is expanded.

TRBD2	TRBJ2-6	TRBV6-4	-	TGTGCCAGCCTGAAGCGGGAGGGCCTTATTGGGGCCAACGTCCTGACTTTC	CASLKREGLIGANVLTF
-	TRBJ2-5	TRBV29-1	-	TGCAGCGTAGACGGGAGAGCACAAGAGACCCAGTACTTC	CSVDGRAQETQYF
TRBD2	TRBJ2-5	TRBV7-2	-	TGTGCCAGCAGCTTAGGTCTAGCGGGAGGGGAGACCCAGTACTTC	CASSLGLAGGETQYF
-	TRBJ2-1	TRBV30	-	TGTGCCTGGAGTGAACGACAGTTCGAGCAGTTCTTC	CAWSERQFEQFF
-	TRBJ2-2	TRBV7-2	-	TGTGCCAGCACGTCGGGGTCCTACACCGGGGAGCTGTTTTTT	CASTSGSYTGELFF
TRBD2	TRBJ2-3	TRBV27	-	TGTGCCAGCAGTCTCACACAGGTGGCTAGCGGGAAAGGGGGCACAGATACGCAGTATTTT	CASSLTQVASGKGGTDTQYF
-	TRBJ2-2	TRBV30	-	TGTGCCTGGAGTGTCCGTGTCTCCGGGGAGCTGTTTTTT	CAWSVRVSGELFF
-	TRBJ2-7	TRBV28	-	TGTGCCAGCAGTTTATATCGACAGGTAGGGATCAGGGAGCAGTACTTC	CASSLYRQVGIREQYF
TRBD1	TRBJ2-6	TRBV6-6	-	TGTGCCAGCAGTCCGACAGGGGGTACTGGGGCCAACGTCCTGACTTTC	CASSPTGGTGANVLTF
TRBD1	TRBJ1-1	TRBV28	once	TGTGCCAGCAGTTTATCTGGTCTTGGACAGGGTGAAGCTTTCTTT	CASSLSGLGQGEAFF
TRBD1	TRBJ1-3	TRBV19	-	TGTGCCAGTAGTATAGACAGGGGGGCTGGAAACACCATATATTTT	CASSIDRGAGNTIYF
-	TRBJ2-1	TRBV2	-	TGTGCCAGCATCCCCCTTAGGGGCAATGAGCAGTTCTTC	CASIPLRGNEQFF
-	TRBJ1-6	TRBV5-1	-	TGCGCCAGCAGCTTGCAGGCCGCCAATAATTCACCCCTCCACTTT	CASSLQAANNSPLHF
TRBD1	TRBJ1-2	TRBV7-2	-	TGTGCCAGCAGCTTAGGCCCGGGACAGGGGCTCTATGGCTACACCTTC	CASSLGPGQGLYGYTF
-	TRBJ1-5	TRBV28	-	TGTGCCAGCAGTTTATTTCATAGCAATCAGCCCCAGCATTTT	CASSLFHSNQPQHF
-	TRBJ1-1	TRBV7-6	few	TGTGCCAGCAGCGCGGGTCTAGCAGGAATGAACACTGAAGCTTTCTTT	CASSAGLAGMNTEAFF
-	TRBJ1-3	TRBV13	-	TGTGCCAGCAGCCCCGCTCTTTCAGGCGTCCCAAACACCATATATTTT	CASSPALSGVPNTIYF
TRBD2	TRBJ2-3	TRBV5-4	once	TGTGCCAGCAGCTTGGTCGGGGGGGGCACAGATACGCAGTATTTT	CASSLVGGGTDTQYF
-	TRBJ1-6	TRBV15	-	TGTGCCACCAGCAGAGGTTTTGGAGGCTCTAAGAATTCACCCCTCCACTTT	CATSRGFGGSKNSPLHF
TRBD1	TRBJ1-2	TRBV29-1	-	TGCAGCGTTGAACGGGACAGGGGGCGCGTAGGTTATGGCTACACCTTC	CSVERDRGRVGYGYTF
TRBD1	TRBJ1-3	TRBV7-8	-	TGTGCCAGCAGCCCCGGGACAGGGGGCACTGGAAACACCATATATTTT	CASSPGTGGTGNTIYF
-	TRBJ1-4	TRBV27	-	TGTGCCAGCAGTTTGGAGGGGTTTAGAACTAATGAAAAACTGTTTTTT	CASSLEGFRTNEKLFF
-	TRBJ2-7	TRBV28	-	TGTGCCAGCAGGCAAACAGGGTACGAGCAGTACTTC	CASRQTGYEQYF
-	TRBJ2-1	TRBV6-5	-	TGTGCCAGCAGTTACGACGCGGCGGGTTCGTACAATGAGCAGTTCTTC	CASSYDAAGSYNEQFF
TRBD2	TRBJ2-5	TRBV2	-	TGTGCCAGCAGTGAAGTCGGTCTAGCGGGATTAGAAGAGACCCAGTACTTC	CASSEVGLAGLEETQYF
-	TRBJ2-7	TRBV7-2	few	TGTGCCAGCAGCTTAGTTGGACACTACGAGCAGTACTTC	CASSLVGHYEQYF
TRBD1	TRBJ2-1	TRBV15	-	TGTGCCACCAGCAGATACCACCGGACAGGGAACTCCTACAATGAGCAGTTCTTC	CATSRYHRTGNSYNEQFF
-	TRBJ2-5	TRBV30	-	TGTGCCTGGAGTGTAGGTAGTCAGGGGACCCAGTACTTC	CAWSVGSQGTQYF
TRBD1	TRBJ1-1	TRBV30	-	TGTGCCTGGAGTGGACAGGGATATACTGAAGCTTTCTTT	CAWSGQGYTEAFF
-	TRBJ1-6	TRBV7-2	once	TGTGCCAGCAGCCACAGAAGCCCTAATTCACCCCTCCACTTT	CASSHRSPNSPLHF
TRBD2	TRBJ2-7	TRBV10-3	-	TGTGCCATCAGTGAGAGTGGTTCGGCGGGAGGTGACGAGCAGTACTTC	CAISESGSAGGDEQYF
-	TRBJ2-3	TRBV10-2	-	TGCGCCAGCAGTGCGACAGATACGCAGTATTTT	CASSATDTQYF
-	TRBJ2-5	TRBV29-1	-	TGCAGCGTTGTGACTGTACGCGAAGGGGTGGAAGAGACCCAGTACTTC	CSVVTVREGVEETQYF
TRBD2	TRBJ2-1	TRBV4-1	-	TGCGCCAGCAGCCATCCTACCCGACTAGCGGAGCAGTTCTTC	CASSHPTRLAEQFF
-	TRBJ1-6	TRBV6-4	-	TGTGCCAGCAGTGACTCAGGGGGATCAAATTCACCCCTCCACTTT	CASSDSGGSNSPLHF
TRBD1	TRBJ1-5	TRBV5-4	-	TGTGCCAGCAGCTCGCGACAGGGGCGGAATCAGCCCCAGCATTTT	CASSSRQGRNQPQHF
TRBD1	TRBJ2-4	TRBV29-1	-	TGCAGCGTCGCGGACAGGGTGGCGACCAAAAACATTCAGTACTTC	CSVADRVATKNIQYF
TRBD1	TRBJ1-4	TRBV2	-	TGTGCCAGCAGGTCGACAGGGACTAATGAAAAACTGTTTTTT	CASRSTGTNEKLFF
TRBD1	TRBJ1-5	TRBV27	-	TGTGCCAGCAGCCTGGGACAGGGTGCTAATCAGCCCCAGCATTTT	CASSLGQGANQPQHF
-	TRBJ2-5	TRBV7-2	-	TGTGCCAGCAGCTTAGGAGCGACAGCCACCTTACAAGAGACCCAGTACTTC	CASSLGATATLQETQYF
-	TRBJ1-1	TRBV28	once	TGTGCCAGCAGTTCCGGATATCGGGGCACTGAAGCTTTCTTT	CASSSGYRGTEAFF
-	TRBJ1-2	TRBV6-5	few	TGTGCCAGCACCTCACTGGGGGGGCAGGGCTACACCTTC	CASTSLGGQGYTF
TRBD2	TRBJ2-3	TRBV7-9	-	TGTGCCAGCAGCTTACTGGCGGGAGGGACCACAGATACGCAGTATTTT	CASSLLAGGTTDTQYF
-	TRBJ1-1	TRBV2	-	TGTGCCAGCAGTGAACAGGGGCAGAACACTGAAGCTTTCTTT	CASSEQGQNTEAFF
TRBD1	TRBJ1-1	TRBV5-5	-	TGTGCCAGCAACTGGGAGGAATTTGGACAGGGCACTGAAGCTTTCTTT	CASNWEEFGQGTEAFF
TRBD2	TRBJ2-1	TRBV19	-	TGTGCCAGTAACTCAAGGACTAGCGGGACTACCTCCTACAATGAGCAGTTCTTC	CASNSRTSGTTSYNEQFF
-	TRBJ2-1	TRBV21-1	-	TGTGCCAGCAGCAAATATCGGCGGGACAGGGGATACGAGCAGTTCTTC	CASSKYRRDRGYEQFF
-	TRBJ2-3	TRBV5-5	-	TGTGCCAGCAGCTTGGGGCTGCGCGGGGATACGCAGTATTTT	CASSLGLRGDTQYF
TRBD1	TRBJ2-1	TRBV13	-	TGTGCCAGCAGCGCCACCGGGACAGTTGACAATGAGCAGTTCTTC	CASSATGTVDNEQFF
-	TRBJ1-2	TRBV28	once	TGTGCCAGCGCTTTTACCGCGCGCGGGGGGGCGGTCGGCTACACCTTC	CASAFTARGGAVGYTF
-	TRBJ1-2	TRBV10-1	-	TGCGCCAGCAGTGAGTCGACGGGGAGTGGTGGCTACACCTTC	CASSESTGSGGYTF